This T cell receptor (beta chain) was observed in a study of T cells in Graves' hyperthyroidism and ophthalmopathy (dated by TCRdb to the late 2010s). For the study in its entirety: Peripheral blood samples were taken at initial diagnosis, before any treatment was given. Once sampling was done, hyperthyroidism patients were given methimazole at a starting dose of 30 mg daily, whereas ophthalmopathy patients were given high-dose intravenous methylprednisolone. The approximately 100 discovery patients were divided at random into training and test sets in a 7:3 ratio. Prospective prediction of ophthalmopathy was tested in an independent validation cohort consisting of 18 to 20 hyperthyroidism patients and some 16 patients who later progressed to ophthalmopathy. Thyroid tissue and blood T-cell repertoires from about six Graves' hyperthyroidism patients were also compared in the study. TCR Vbeta CDR3 sequencing of 140 or so peripheral blood samples (over 40 ophthalmopathy, about 75 hyperthyroidism and 17 progressor patients) is reported in the paper. To identify TCR V-J signatures that set the groups apart, the researchers used a discovery cohort of 90 to 100 patients, made up of under 45 with Graves' ophthalmopathy and some 60 with stable Graves' hyperthyroidism.

A patient counted as having stable Graves' hyperthyroidism if no progression to ophthalmopathy occurred over 18 months of follow-up. Hyperthyroidism patients were newly diagnosed, had a disease duration of under 2 months, and were aged 18 to 65 years. Patients with uncontrolled infections, other autoimmune diseases, pregnancy or lactation were excluded. Diagnoses were based on clinical symptoms, serum thyroxine and TRAb, thyroid ultrasound and orbital computed tomography. PBMCs were isolated from about 9.2 ml of fresh peripheral blood by Ficoll-Paque density gradient centrifugation. Trizol reagent was used to extract total RNA, and RNA quality was then checked on an Agilent 2100 Bioanalyzer. Amplification of TCR beta CDR3 regions was carried out from RNA transcripts. The first round of RT-PCR for the TCR CDR3 was performed with the HTBI primer set and the Qiagen OneStep RT-PCR kit. A second multiplex PCR round built the libraries, followed by size selection and purification. The libraries were sequenced on an Illumina HiSeq2000 using paired-end 100 bp reads. The study's processing was this. SOAPnuke was used to process the raw data, removing reads that contained adapters or uncalled bases, had a mean Phred below 15, or lacked an exact match to the constant primer or identifier. COPE v1.2.5 was used to merge the high-quality paired reads, and each unique nucleotide sequence was defined as a clonotype. MiTCR v1.1 was used to align clonotypes to the IMGT TRBV, TRBD and TRBJ reference segments. The analysis included only V-J combinations with a frequency above 0.0001, which together covered around 99% of the repertoires. The TCS score was defined as F50 (clonal expansion) divided by E x V (chaos), with BLOSUM62-based TCRdist calculated between CDR3 peptides within each V-J. Welch's t-statistics and random forest reduced around 510 V-J features to around 14, which were used in a naive Bayes classifier (R e1071). The raw public reads went through TCRdb reprocessing: fastp at Q25, MiXCR clone calling, in-frame beta chains kept. Entries that share a CDR3 protein sequence are merged under the most common genes and DNA. None of the V and J calls come from the authors' own analysis; TCRdb made them. The sample table shows around 480,000 distinct CDR3 sequences, and around 15% are seen once. The ten largest clones take up roughly 17% of the sample.

From its cysteine to its phenylalanine, the CDR3 spans 21 amino acids. CDR3 DNA only is kept here, 63 bases in frame from base 1. In the germline V gene (reference sequence), CDR1 corresponds to SEHNR and CDR2 to FQNEAQ. At the junction V is shortened by 5 bases and J by 3 bases, with 34 bases in between. Paper-wide results and their limitations: No statistical method was used to fix the sample size in advance, and group allocation was not hidden from the investigators. In validation, the model predicted progression to ophthalmopathy with just under 71% sensitivity and less than 75% specificity, a median of approximately 6.5 months before onset. Most expanded thyroid clonotypes (frequency above 0.001) were also detected in blood, a finding suggesting that blood repertoires may reflect thyroid immune responses. Ophthalmopathy was separated from stable hyperthyroidism by a 13 V-J signature model, with 87.88% sensitivity and roughly 81% specificity obtained in cross-validation and 80%/75% obtained in testing.

Concerning this clonotype: Its antigen is currently not known. No base-level quality is on record; no much larger clone is a single base apart.

The chain is encoded by TRBV7-9 joined to TRBJ2-5; too little of a D gene remains to name it. The material sequenced was blood. This TCR was recovered from a woman younger than 35 with Graves' hyperthyroidism. The CDR3 here reads CASSPGWAPLQISGMEETQYF. The bases are TGTGCCAGCAGCCCTGGTTGGGCCCCGCTTCAGATCAGTGGGATGGAAGAGACCCAGTACTTC.